A selection of T cell receptor beta chains follows, all from one sample in a study of Ad26.COV2.S vaccination and SARS-CoV-2 variants. Sequenced by immunoSEQ multiplex PCR; TCRdb stores in-frame clones only, minus some. In the table there are hundreds of thousands of clones, 85% to 90% of which are singletons. Sequences were derived from peripheral blood, sampled in a trial of Ad26.COV2.S vaccine versus placebo. Every receptor here comes from a person between 18 and 59 years old who received the Ad26.COV2.S COVID-19 vaccine or a placebo. CDR3s include the opening cysteine and the closing phenylalanine or tryptophan. The D gene is left open where the match is weak. Some rows have no size entry. The others give once, few or many, or a class for an expanded clone.

NA	NA	TRBV19	TRBJ1-3	TGTGCCAGTAGTACGTTTCCTGGAAACACCATATATTTT	CASSTFPGNTIYF
NA	TRBD2	TRBV5-5	TRBJ2-1	TGTGCCAGCAGCTGGACTAGCGGGACTTTTCTCTACAATGAGCAGTTCTTC	CASSWTSGTFLYNEQFF
NA	TRBD2	TRBV5-1	TRBJ2-1	TGCGCCAGCAGCTGGGCCGGGACTAGCGGCGATGAGCAGTTCTTC	CASSWAGTSGDEQFF
NA	NA	TRBV9	TRBJ2-2	TGTGCCAGCAGCGCCCAAGGGGGGGCCACCGGGGAGCTGTTTTTT	CASSAQGGATGELFF
NA	NA	TRBV7-6	TRBJ2-7	TGTGCCAGCAGCTTAGAGGTGTCTAGGGGCTACGAGCAGTACTTC	CASSLEVSRGYEQYF
NA	TRBD1	TRBV29-1	TRBJ1-2	TGCAGCGTTGGACTATTCGACAGGGTTGATGGCTACACCTTC	CSVGLFDRVDGYTF
NA	NA	TRBV6-6	TRBJ1-1	TGTGCCAGCAGTTACACTGGGGGTGGGGTGAACACTGAAGCTTTCTTT	CASSYTGGGVNTEAFF
NA	NA	TRBV5-1	TRBJ2-3	TGCGCCAGCAGCTTGGGAGGAGATACGCAGTATTTT	CASSLGGDTQYF
once	TRBD1	TRBV27	TRBJ1-5	TGTGCCAGCAGTTCCTCAAGGACAGGGGGCGGCAATCAGCCCCAGCATTTT	CASSSSRTGGGNQPQHF
NA	NA	TRBV4-3	TRBJ2-1	TGCGCCAGCAGCCTCGCCCTCGCCGGCTCCTACAATGAGCAGTTCTTC	CASSLALAGSYNEQFF
NA	TRBD1	TRBV27	TRBJ1-1	TGTGCCAGCAGTTTAACAGGGGAGACTGAAGCTTTCTTT	CASSLTGETEAFF
NA	TRBD2	TRBV7-2	TRBJ2-1	TGTGCCAGCAGCCGTCGGACTAGCGGGGATGAGCAGTTCTTC	CASSRRTSGDEQFF
NA	NA	TRBV5-6	TRBJ1-5	TGTGCCAGCAGCTTGGCCCCTGGAGGCAATCAGCCCCAGCATTTT	CASSLAPGGNQPQHF
NA	NA	TRBV5-1	TRBJ1-1	TGCGCCAGCAGCTTGGAAGTAAACACTGAAGCTTTCTTT	CASSLEVNTEAFF
NA	NA	TRBV28	TRBJ1-2	TGTGCCAGCAGTTCCCCGGGACCAAATAACTATGGCTACACCTTC	CASSSPGPNNYGYTF
NA	TRBD1	TRBV10-3	TRBJ2-4	TGTGCCATCAGCCCAGACAGGGGGACAAAAAACATTCAGTACTTC	CAISPDRGTKNIQYF
NA	NA	TRBV11-2	TRBJ1-5	TGTGCCAGCAGCTTACGGGACAACCCCAATCAGCCCCAGCATTTT	CASSLRDNPNQPQHF
NA	TRBD2	TRBV20-1	TRBJ2-3	TGCAGTGCTAGTGGGCTAGCGGGGGCCACAGATACGCAGTATTTT	CSASGLAGATDTQYF
NA	NA	TRBV7-8	TRBJ2-2	NA	CASSLDGRPGSCFF
NA	NA	TRBV2	TRBJ2-7	TGTGCCAGCGGTCTAGGACCCGGTTGGGACGAGCAGTACTTC	CASGLGPGWDEQYF
NA	NA	TRBV6-2/TRBV6-3	TRBJ2-7	TGTGCCAGCAGTTCAGGTTTGAGCTCCTACGAGCAGTACTTC	CASSSGLSSYEQYF
NA	NA	TRBV3-1/TRBV3-2	TRBJ2-3	TGTGCCAGCAGCCAAGATTGGAGTCGCACAGATACGCAGTATTTT	CASSQDWSRTDTQYF
NA	NA	TRBV24-1	TRBJ2-3	TGTGCCACCAGTGTTGTGTTGACAGAGAAGAGCTCAGATACGCAGTATTTT	CATSVVLTEKSSDTQYF
NA	TRBD2	TRBV24-1	TRBJ2-2	TGTGCCACCAGTGATTTGCCCGGACTAGCGGGAGATACCGGGGAGCTGTTTTTT	CATSDLPGLAGDTGELFF
NA	TRBD2	TRBV18	TRBJ2-6	TGTGCCAGCTCACCATACATCGGACTAGCGGGTGAGGACTCTGGGGCCAACGTCCTGACTTTC	CASSPYIGLAGEDSGANVLTF
NA	NA	TRBV30	TRBJ2-3	TGTGCCTGGAGTGAGGGCCAGGGCCCAGATACGCAGTATTTT	CAWSEGQGPDTQYF
NA	TRBD2	TRBV7-9	TRBJ2-7	TGTGCCAGCATGGCGTTGACTAGCGGGAGTATTTACGAGCAGTACTTC	CASMALTSGSIYEQYF
NA	NA	TRBV5-1	TRBJ2-1	TGCGCCAGCAGCCCCCTTAGCAGCTACAATGAGCAGTTCTTC	CASSPLSSYNEQFF
once	TRBD1	TRBV5-1	TRBJ2-1	TGCGCCAGCAGCTTTCGACAGGGGGACAATGAGCAGTTCTTC	CASSFRQGDNEQFF
NA	NA	TRBV4-2	TRBJ2-3	TGTGCCAGCAGCCAAGTGGCGGGAACAAGCACAGATACGCAGTATTTT	CASSQVAGTSTDTQYF
NA	NA	TRBV28	TRBJ1-1	TGTGCCAGCGGCCAGGTCGGCACTGAAGCTTTCTTT	CASGQVGTEAFF
NA	TRBD2	TRBV13	TRBJ2-7	TGTGCCAGCAGCTTAGGGTCTAGCGGGCTCTCCTACGAGCAGTACTTC	CASSLGSSGLSYEQYF
NA	NA	TRBV5-5	TRBJ2-2	TGTGCCAGCAGCTTAGGACGGTTGAACACCGGGGAGCTGTTTTTT	CASSLGRLNTGELFF
NA	NA	TRBV5-1	TRBJ1-1	TGCGCCAGCAGCACGAACGGTTTGAACACTGAAGCTTTCTTT	CASSTNGLNTEAFF
NA	NA	TRBV5-1	TRBJ1-1	TGCGCCAGCAGCTTGGAACCCCCGACAGACTTGAACACTGAAGCTTTCTTT	CASSLEPPTDLNTEAFF
NA	NA	TRBV9	TRBJ2-5	TGTGCCAGCAGCGTAGCTGGGGGCCTCCAAGAGACCCAGTACTTC	CASSVAGGLQETQYF
once	TRBD1	TRBV28	TRBJ1-1	TGTGCCAGCAGTCCTTCCGGGACAGGGGTGAGGACTGAAGCTTTCTTT	CASSPSGTGVRTEAFF
NA	NA	TRBV4-3	TRBJ1-1	TGCGCCAGCAGCCAAGATCGAGGTGACACTGAAGCTTTCTTT	CASSQDRGDTEAFF
NA	NA	TRBV11-3	TRBJ1-1	TGTGCCAGCAGCTTAGAAGGGAAGAACACTGAAGCTTTCTTT	CASSLEGKNTEAFF
NA	NA	TRBV5-1	TRBJ1-5	TGCGCCAGCAGCTTGGCGCAGAATCAGCCCCAGCATTTT	CASSLAQNQPQHF
NA	NA	TRBV11-1	TRBJ1-1	TGTGCCAGCAGCCGGACGGCTTCAACCACTGAAGCTTTCTTT	CASSRTASTTEAFF
NA	NA	TRBV30	TRBJ2-4	TGTGCCTGGAGTGTGGGGGCGGCCAAAAACATTCAGTACTTC	CAWSVGAAKNIQYF
NA	NA	TRBV4-1	TRBJ2-2	TGCGCCAGCAGCCAGCTCGGTGCCTACGCGAACACCGGGGAGCTGTTTTTT	CASSQLGAYANTGELFF
NA	NA	TRBV14	TRBJ1-4	TGTGCCAGCAGCCACACAGCAACTAATGAAAAACTGTTTTTT	CASSHTATNEKLFF
NA	NA	TRBV27	TRBJ1-5	TGTGCCAGCAGTTTACTGGGGGGCTATCAGCCCCAGCATTTT	CASSLLGGYQPQHF
NA	TRBD2	TRBV20-1	TRBJ2-3	TGCAGTGCTAGTCTGCGGGAGAGGGATACAGATACGCAGTATTTT	CSASLRERDTDTQYF
NA	NA	TRBV20-1	TRBJ2-7	TGCAGTGCTAGATACGGGGTTGAGCAGTACTTC	CSARYGVEQYF
NA	NA	TRBV19	TRBJ1-2	TGTGCCAGTAGTACGACGCCTCCGGGAGGCTACACCTTC	CASSTTPPGGYTF
NA	NA	TRBV2	TRBJ1-1	TGTGCCAGCAAGACAGCGAACACTGAAGCTTTCTTT	CASKTANTEAFF
NA	NA	TRBV18	TRBJ2-7	TGTGCCAGCTCTTCCCAGGGATACGAGCAGTACTTC	CASSSQGYEQYF